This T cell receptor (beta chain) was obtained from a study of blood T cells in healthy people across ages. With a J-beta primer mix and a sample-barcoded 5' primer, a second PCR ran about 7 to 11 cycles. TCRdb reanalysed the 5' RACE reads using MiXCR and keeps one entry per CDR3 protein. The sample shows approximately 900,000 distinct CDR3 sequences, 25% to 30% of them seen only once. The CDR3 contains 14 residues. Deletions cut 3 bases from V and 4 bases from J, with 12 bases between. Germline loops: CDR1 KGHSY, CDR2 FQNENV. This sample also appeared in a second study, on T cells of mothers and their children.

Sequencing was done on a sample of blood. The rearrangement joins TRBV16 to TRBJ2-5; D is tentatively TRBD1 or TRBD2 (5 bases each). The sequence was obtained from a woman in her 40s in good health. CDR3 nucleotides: TGTGCCAGCAGCCATCTGGGACCTAGAGAGACCCAGTACTTC. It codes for CASSHLGPRETQYF.